This T cell receptor (beta chain) was identified during a study of breast tumors, draining lymph nodes, adjacent tissues. Study-wide points: Tumor TCR diversity was below lymph nodes but above nontumor tissue. That most tumor T cells come from lymph nodes remained unproven. Luminal-like breast cancer showed significantly greater tumor-nontumor repertoire similarity than basal-like breast cancer did.

In TCRdb, the multiplex PCR reads were re-called with MiXCR into one record per CDR3 protein. In the table there are 200,000 or so distinct CDR3 sequences, approximately 30% of which are singletons. Breast cancer patients provided tissue from their axillary draining lymph nodes. V dropped 5 bases and J dropped 8 bases, with 21 bases sitting between them. CDR3 length equals 15 residues. Ten or more counts support this clonotype. Its antigen is not identified. Sequenced: axillary lymph node tissue. The receptor was derived from a female donor with breast cancer. Some clones in this sample may be carry-over from other donors' samples. The genes are TRBV12-3 or TRBV12-4 and TRBJ1-2; maybe TRBD1 (5 bases). The CDR3 DNA follows: TGTGCCAGCAGTGCTCGGGACGGAGTCCAGGGCGGCTACACCTTC. Translated: CASSARDGVQGGYTF.